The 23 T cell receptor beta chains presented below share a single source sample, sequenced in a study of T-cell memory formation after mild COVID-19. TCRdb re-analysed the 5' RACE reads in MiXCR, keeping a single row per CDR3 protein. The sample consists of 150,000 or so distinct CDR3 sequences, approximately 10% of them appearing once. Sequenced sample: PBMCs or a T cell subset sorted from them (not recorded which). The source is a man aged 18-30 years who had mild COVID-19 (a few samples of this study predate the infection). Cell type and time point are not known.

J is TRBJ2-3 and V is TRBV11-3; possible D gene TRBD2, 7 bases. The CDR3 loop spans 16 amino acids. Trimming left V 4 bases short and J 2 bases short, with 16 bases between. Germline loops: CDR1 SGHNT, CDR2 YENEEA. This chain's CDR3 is CASSSGAGANTDTQYF. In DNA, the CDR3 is TGTGCCAGCAGCTCGGGGGCGGGGGCCAACACAGATACGCAGTATTTT.

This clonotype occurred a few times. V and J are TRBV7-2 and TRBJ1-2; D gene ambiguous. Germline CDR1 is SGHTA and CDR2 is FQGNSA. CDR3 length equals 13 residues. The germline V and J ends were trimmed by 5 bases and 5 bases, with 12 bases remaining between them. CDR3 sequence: CASSPSGMYGYTF. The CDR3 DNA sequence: TGTGCCAGCAGCCCCTCGGGAATGTATGGCTACACCTTC.

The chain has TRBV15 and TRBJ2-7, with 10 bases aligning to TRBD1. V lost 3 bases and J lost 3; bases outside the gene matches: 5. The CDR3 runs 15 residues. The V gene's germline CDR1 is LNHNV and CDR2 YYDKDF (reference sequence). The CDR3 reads CATSSAGQGSYEQYV. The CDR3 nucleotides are TGTGCCACCAGCAGCGCGGGACAGGGGAGCTACGAGCAGTACGTC.

The CDR3 bases are TGTGCCAGCAGTTCGTGGGGCCGCGGAGGAGAGACCCAGTACTTC. Encoded protein: CASSSWGRGGETQYF. The rearrangement links TRBV12-3 or TRBV12-4 to TRBJ2-5; D assignment may be TRBD1 or TRBD2 (5 bases each). CDR3 length equals 15 residues. V lost 4 bases and J lost 4, with 16 bases in between.

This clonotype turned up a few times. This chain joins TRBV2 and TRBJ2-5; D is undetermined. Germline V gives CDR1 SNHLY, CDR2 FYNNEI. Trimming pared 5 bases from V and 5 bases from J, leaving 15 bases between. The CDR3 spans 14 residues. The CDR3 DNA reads TGTGCCAGCAGTCCATCGACTTTCGCCGAGACCCAGTACTTC. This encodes CASSPSTFAETQYF.

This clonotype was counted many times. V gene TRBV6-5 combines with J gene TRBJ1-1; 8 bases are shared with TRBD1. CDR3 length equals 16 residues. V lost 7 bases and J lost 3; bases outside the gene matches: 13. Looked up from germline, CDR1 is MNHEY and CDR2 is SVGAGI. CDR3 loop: CASNLAGGLGDTEAFF. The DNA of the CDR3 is TGTGCCAGCAACCTAGCAGGGGGCCTCGGAGACACTGAAGCTTTCTTT.

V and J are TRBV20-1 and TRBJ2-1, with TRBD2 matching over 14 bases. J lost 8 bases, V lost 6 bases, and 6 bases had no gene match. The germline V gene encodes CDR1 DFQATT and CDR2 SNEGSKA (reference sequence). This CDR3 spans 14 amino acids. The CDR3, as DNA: TGCAGTGCGCTGACTAGCGGGGGGGACTATGAGCAGTTCTTC. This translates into CSALTSGGDYEQFF.

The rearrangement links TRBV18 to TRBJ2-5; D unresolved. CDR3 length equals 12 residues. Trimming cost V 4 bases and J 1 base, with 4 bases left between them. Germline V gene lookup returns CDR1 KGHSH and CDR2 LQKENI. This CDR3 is CASSQAQETQYF. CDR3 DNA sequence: TGTGCCAGCTCACAAGCCCAAGAGACCCAGTACTTC.

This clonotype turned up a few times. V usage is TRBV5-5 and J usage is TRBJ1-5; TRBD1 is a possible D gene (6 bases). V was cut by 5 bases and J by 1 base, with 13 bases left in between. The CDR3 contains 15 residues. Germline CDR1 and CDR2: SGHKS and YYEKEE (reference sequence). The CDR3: CASRSGHLSNQPQHF. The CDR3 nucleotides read TGTGCCAGCAGATCGGGACACCTAAGCAATCAGCCCCAGCATTTT.

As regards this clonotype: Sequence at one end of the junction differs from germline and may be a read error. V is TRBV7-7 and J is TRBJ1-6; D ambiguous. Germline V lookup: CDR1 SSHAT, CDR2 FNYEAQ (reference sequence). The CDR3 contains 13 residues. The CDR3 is CASSFNINSPLHF. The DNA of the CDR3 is TGTGCTAGCAGCTTCAACATTAATTCACCCCTCCACTTT.

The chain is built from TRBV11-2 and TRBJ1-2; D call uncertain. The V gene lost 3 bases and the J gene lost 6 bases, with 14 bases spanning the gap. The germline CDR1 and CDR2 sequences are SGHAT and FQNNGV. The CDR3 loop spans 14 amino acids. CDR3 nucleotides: TGTGCCAGCAGCTTGGTAGGGTCCGAGCATGGCTACACCTTC. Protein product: CASSLVGSEHGYTF.

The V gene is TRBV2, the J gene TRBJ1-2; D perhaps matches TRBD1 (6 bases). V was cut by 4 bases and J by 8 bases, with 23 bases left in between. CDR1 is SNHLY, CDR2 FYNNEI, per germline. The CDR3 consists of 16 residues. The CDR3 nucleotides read TGTGCCAGCAGTGGCGGGCCGGGGACAATAGATTTAGGCTACACCTTC. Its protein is CASSGGPGTIDLGYTF.

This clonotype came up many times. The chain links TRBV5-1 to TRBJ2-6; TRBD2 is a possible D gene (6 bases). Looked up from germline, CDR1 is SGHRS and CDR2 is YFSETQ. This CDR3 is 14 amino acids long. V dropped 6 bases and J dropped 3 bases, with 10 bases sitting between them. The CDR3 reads CASNQGGGANVLTF. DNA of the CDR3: TGCGCCAGCAACCAGGGAGGTGGGGCCAACGTCCTGACTTTC.

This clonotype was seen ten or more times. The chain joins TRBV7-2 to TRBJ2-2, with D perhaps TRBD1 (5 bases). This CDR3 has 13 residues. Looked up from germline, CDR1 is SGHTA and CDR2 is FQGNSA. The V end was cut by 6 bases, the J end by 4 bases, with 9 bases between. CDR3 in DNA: TGTGCCAGCAGATTTACAGGCACCGGGGAGCTGTTTTTT. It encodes CASRFTGTGELFF.

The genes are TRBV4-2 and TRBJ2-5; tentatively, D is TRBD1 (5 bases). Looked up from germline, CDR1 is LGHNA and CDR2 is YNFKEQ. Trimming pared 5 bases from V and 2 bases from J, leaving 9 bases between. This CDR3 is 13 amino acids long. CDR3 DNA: TGTGCCAGCAGCACCCGACAGCAAGAGACCCAGTACTTC. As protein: CASSTRQQETQYF.

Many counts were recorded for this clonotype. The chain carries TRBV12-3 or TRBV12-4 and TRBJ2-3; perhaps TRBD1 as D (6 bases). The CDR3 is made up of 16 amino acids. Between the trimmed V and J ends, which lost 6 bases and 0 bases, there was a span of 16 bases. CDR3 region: CASRSDRPPSTDTQYF. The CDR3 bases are TGTGCCAGCAGGTCAGACAGGCCACCTAGCACAGATACGCAGTATTTT.

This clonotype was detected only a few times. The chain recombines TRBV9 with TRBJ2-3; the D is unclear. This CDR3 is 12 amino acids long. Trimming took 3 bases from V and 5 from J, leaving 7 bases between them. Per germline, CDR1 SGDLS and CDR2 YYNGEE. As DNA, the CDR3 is TGTGCCAGCAGCGCAATGGAAGATACGCAGTATTTT. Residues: CASSAMEDTQYF.

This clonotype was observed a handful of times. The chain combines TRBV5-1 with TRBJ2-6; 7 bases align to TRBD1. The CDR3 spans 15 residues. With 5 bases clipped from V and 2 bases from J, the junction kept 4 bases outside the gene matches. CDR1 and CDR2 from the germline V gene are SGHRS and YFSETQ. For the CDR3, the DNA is TGCGCCAGCAGTTGGCAGGGGGCTGGGGCCAACGTCCTGACTTTC. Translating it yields CASSWQGAGANVLTF.

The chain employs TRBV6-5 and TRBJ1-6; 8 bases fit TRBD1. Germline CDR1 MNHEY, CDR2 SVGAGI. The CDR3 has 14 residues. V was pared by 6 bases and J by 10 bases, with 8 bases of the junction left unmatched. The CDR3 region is CASRPRGRKSPLHF. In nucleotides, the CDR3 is TGTGCCAGCAGACCCAGGGGGCGCAAGTCACCCCTCCACTTT.

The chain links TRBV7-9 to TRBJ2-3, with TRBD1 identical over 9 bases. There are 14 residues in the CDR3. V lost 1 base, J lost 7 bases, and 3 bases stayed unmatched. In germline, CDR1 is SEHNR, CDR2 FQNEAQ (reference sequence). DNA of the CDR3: TGTGCCAGCAGCTTAGGACAGGGGGGAAATACGCAGTATTTT. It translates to CASSLGQGGNTQYF.

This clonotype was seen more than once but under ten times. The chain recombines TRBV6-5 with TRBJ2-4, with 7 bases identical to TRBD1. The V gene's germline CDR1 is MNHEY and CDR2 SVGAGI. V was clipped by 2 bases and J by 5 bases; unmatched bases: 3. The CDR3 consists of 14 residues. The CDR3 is CASSYAGTENIQYF. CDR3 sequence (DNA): TGTGCCAGCAGTTACGCCGGGACAGAAAACATTCAGTACTTC.

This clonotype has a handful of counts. Here the CDR3 reads CSVEGHYEQYV. In DNA form, the CDR3 reads TGCAGCGTTGAAGGACACTACGAGCAGTACGTC. The gene calls are TRBV29-1 and TRBJ2-7; D is uncertain. Germline CDR1 SQVTM, CDR2 ANQGSEA. The CDR3 has 11 amino acids. Trimming removed 1 base from V and 3 bases from J, with 4 bases in between.

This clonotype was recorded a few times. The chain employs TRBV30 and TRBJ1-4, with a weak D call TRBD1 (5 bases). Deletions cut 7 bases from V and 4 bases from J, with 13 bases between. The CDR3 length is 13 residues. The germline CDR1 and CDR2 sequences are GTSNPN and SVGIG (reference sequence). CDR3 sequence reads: CASSPGNNEKLFF. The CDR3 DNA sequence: TGTGCCTCCTCTCCAGGGAATAATGAAAAACTGTTTTTT.